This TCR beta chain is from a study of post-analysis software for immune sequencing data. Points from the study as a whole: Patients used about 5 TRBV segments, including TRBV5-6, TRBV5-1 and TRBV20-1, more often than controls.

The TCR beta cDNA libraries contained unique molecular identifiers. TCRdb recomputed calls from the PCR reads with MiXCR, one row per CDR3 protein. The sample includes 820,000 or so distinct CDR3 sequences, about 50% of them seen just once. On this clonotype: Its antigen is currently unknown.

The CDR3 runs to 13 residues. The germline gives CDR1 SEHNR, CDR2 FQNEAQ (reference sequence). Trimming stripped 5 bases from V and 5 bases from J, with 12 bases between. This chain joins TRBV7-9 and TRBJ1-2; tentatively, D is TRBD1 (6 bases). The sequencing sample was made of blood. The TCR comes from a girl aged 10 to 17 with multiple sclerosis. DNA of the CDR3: TGTGCCAGCAGCCTAGGACAGTTTTATGGCTACACCTTC. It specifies CASSLGQFYGYTF.